A selection of T cell receptor beta chains follows, all from one sample in a study of CD8+CD57+ T cells in acquired aplastic anemia. MiXCR, applied by TCRdb to the reads, yields one record per CDR3 protein. Of some 410,000 distinct CDR3 sequences listed, about 70% were seen once; the top ten hold under 5%. Specimen: sorted CD4+, CD8+, or CD8+CD57+ T cells (not recorded which) from PBMCs. Source of these receptors: a human donor in good health, serving as a control. Each CDR3 is given with its conserved first and last residue. Each record gives: clone size, D gene, J gene, V gene, CDR3 DNA, CDR3 protein. D genes are given only for firm matches. The size entry is marked missing in some rows and otherwise reads once, few, many or a size class.

clone size: .
D gene: .
J gene: TRBJ2-5
V gene: TRBV12-3/TRBV12-4
CDR3 DNA: TGTGCCAGCAGTTTAGGGTCAGTACAAGAGACCCAGTACTTC
CDR3 protein: CASSLGSVQETQYF

clone size: .
D gene: .
J gene: TRBJ2-3
V gene: TRBV11-2
CDR3 DNA: TGTGCCAGCAGCTTAGAGGGACGGGTAGCGGATGCGCAGTATTTT
CDR3 protein: CASSLEGRVADAQYF

clone size: .
D gene: TRBD2
J gene: TRBJ2-5
V gene: TRBV6-2/TRBV6-3
CDR3 DNA: TGTGCCAGCAGTTACTCGGATAATCTAGCGGGGCACCAAGAGACCCAGTACTTC
CDR3 protein: CASSYSDNLAGHQETQYF

clone size: .
D gene: .
J gene: TRBJ1-4
V gene: TRBV7-2
CDR3 DNA: TGTGCCAGCAGCCTATCGGACAGCGAAAAACTGTTTTTT
CDR3 protein: CASSLSDSEKLFF

clone size: .
D gene: .
J gene: TRBJ2-7
V gene: TRBV20-1
CDR3 DNA: TGCAGTGCTAGGAGCGAGAACTCCTACGAGCAGTACTTC
CDR3 protein: CSARSENSYEQYF

clone size: few
D gene: TRBD1
J gene: TRBJ1-2
V gene: TRBV19
CDR3 DNA: TGTGCCAGTACTCGGACAGGGAGTGACTATGGCTACACCTTC
CDR3 protein: CASTRTGSDYGYTF

clone size: .
D gene: .
J gene: TRBJ2-3
V gene: TRBV11-2
CDR3 DNA: TGTGCCAGCAGCTTTGTAACGGAATCTACGCAGTATTTT
CDR3 protein: CASSFVTESTQYF

clone size: .
D gene: .
J gene: TRBJ1-2
V gene: TRBV6-1
CDR3 DNA: TGTGCCACCAGTGAGGAGATTGGTGGCTACACCTTC
CDR3 protein: CATSEEIGGYTF

clone size: .
D gene: .
J gene: TRBJ2-5
V gene: TRBV7-2
CDR3 DNA: TGTGCCAGCAGCTTAATGTCCGAGACCCAGTACTTC
CDR3 protein: CASSLMSETQYF

clone size: .
D gene: .
J gene: TRBJ2-5
V gene: TRBV24-1
CDR3 DNA: TGTGCCACCAGTCTTTCTGGGGCAGTTACGAACACGGGGGAGACCCAGTACTTC
CDR3 protein: CATSLSGAVTNTGETQYF